These 17 T cell receptor beta chains came from one sample sequenced in a study of spatial heterogeneity in lung cancer (dated by TCRdb to between 2017 and 2020). Libraries were built with 5' RACE. The run used a NextSeq 500. TCRdb reprocessed the public reads (quality trimming at Q25 with fastp, clone calling with MiXCR) and kept in-frame beta chains. When rows share a CDR3 protein, they turn into one entry using the most common DNA and genes. Here the sample has tens of thousands of distinct CDR3 sequences; around 8.6% occur a single time. The ten largest clones capture less than 9% of the sample. In the paper's terms, the time point label means: sample taken at primary tumor resection. For TCR sequencing, whole RNA was extracted from tumor and nontumor lung tissue, or from cryopreserved PBMC samples, and no cell sorting was done. The specimen comprised PBMCs, sampled at surgery. The receptor set was obtained from a male donor with early-stage non-small cell lung cancer.

There are many counts of this clonotype. The V and J genes are TRBV27 and TRBJ1-4; no firm D call. The V end was cut by 5 bases, the J end by 0 bases, with 10 bases between. In germline, CDR1 is MNHEY, CDR2 SMNVEV (reference sequence). The CDR3 spans 15 residues. In nucleotides, the CDR3 is TGTGCCAGCAGTCCCAGAGGGACAACTAATGAAAAACTGTTTTTT. As protein: CASSPRGTTNEKLFF.

This clonotype was seen a few times. The genes are TRBV20-1 and TRBJ2-7; 8 bases map to TRBD1. With 5 bases clipped from V and 4 bases from J, the junction kept 13 bases outside the gene matches. Germline CDR1 reads DFQATT; CDR2 reads SNEGSKA (reference sequence). The CDR3 extends over 15 amino acids. The CDR3 DNA sequence: TGCAGTGCTCCAAAAGGTGACAGGGGCGGTTACGAGCAGTACTTC. Protein: CSAPKGDRGGYEQYF.

The V call is TRBV3-1, the J call TRBJ1-6, with 8 bases that match TRBD1. The V gene's germline CDR1 is LGHDT and CDR2 YNNKEL (reference sequence). V gave up 2 bases and J gave up 6 bases; unmatched junction bases: 3. The CDR3 spans 15 residues. Written as DNA, the CDR3 is TGTGCCAGCAGCCAACCGGGACAGGCTAATTCACCCCTCCACTTT. It translates to CASSQPGQANSPLHF.

This rearrangement joins TRBV4-2 to TRBJ2-7, with no clear D. The CDR3 totals 14 residues. From germline, CDR1 is LGHNA and CDR2 YNFKEQ. V was trimmed by 1 base and J by 3 bases, leaving 10 bases between them. CDR3 nucleotides: TGTGCCAGCAGCCAAGGGAAAAACAGCTACGAGCAGTACTTC. The encoded protein is CASSQGKNSYEQYF.

V usage is TRBV30 and J usage is TRBJ2-7; 9 bases agree with TRBD1. Per germline, CDR1 GTSNPN and CDR2 SVGIG (reference sequence). Trimming at V came to 5 bases and at J to 5 bases, leaving 7 bases not matched to a gene. CDR3 length: 13 residues. This CDR3 reads CAWGRDRAHEQYF. The CDR3 DNA is TGTGCCTGGGGCCGGGACAGGGCCCACGAGCAGTACTTC.

This clonotype was observed a few times. The V and J genes are TRBV7-2 and TRBJ1-1; D not certain. Germline lookup yields CDR1 SGHTA and CDR2 FQGNSA. The CDR3 is made up of 12 amino acids. Trimming left V 4 bases short and J 7 bases short, with 10 bases between. CDR3 region: CASSSPGFEAFF. Here the CDR3 DNA reads TGTGCCAGCAGCTCACCGGGATTTGAAGCTTTCTTT.

This clonotype was detected ten times or more. V is TRBV4-3 and J is TRBJ2-1, with 11 nucleotides matching TRBD2. This CDR3 has 17 residues. The V gene's germline CDR1 is LGHNA and CDR2 YSLEER. The V gene end was trimmed by 1 base and the J gene end by 7 bases; junction bases not matched to a gene: 9. CDR3 in DNA: TGCGCCAGCAGCCAAGGTAGCGGGGGGGCTATAAAAAATGAGCAGTTCTTC. Residues: CASSQGSGGAIKNEQFF.

This clonotype has ten or more counts. V gene TRBV29-1 combines with J gene TRBJ1-2; D is undetermined. Trimming took 3 bases from V and 5 from J, leaving 10 bases between them. The CDR3 runs 12 residues. CDR1 and CDR2 from the germline V gene are SQVTM and ANQGSEA. CDR3 sequence reads: CSVEKGTYGYTF. The CDR3 DNA is TGCAGCGTTGAGAAGGGAACATATGGCTACACCTTC.

CDR3 amino acids: CASSEIAGGIGEQFF. DNA of the CDR3: TGTGCCAGCAGTGAAATAGCGGGAGGAATTGGGGAGCAGTTCTTC. The chain carries TRBV2 and TRBJ2-1, with TRBD2 matching over 10 bases. Per germline, CDR1 SNHLY and CDR2 FYNNEI. The CDR3 totals 15 residues. The V and J ends lost 2 bases and 10 bases, in that order; junction bases with no gene match: 8.

V usage is TRBV20-1 and J usage is TRBJ2-3; 8 positions agree with TRBD2. The CDR3 contains 14 residues. CDR1 and CDR2 from the germline V gene are DFQATT and SNEGSKA (reference sequence). The ends lost 3 bases at V and 3 bases at J; junction bases unmatched: 5. The CDR3 region has the DNA TGCAGTGCTAGCGGGGGGGCCGAAACAGATACGCAGTATTTT. Translated: CSASGGAETDTQYF.

This clonotype was picked up a small number of times. The chain uses TRBV20-1 and TRBJ2-7; D might be TRBD1 (6 bases). V dropped 3 bases and J dropped 1 base, with 13 bases sitting between them. CDR3 length: 14 residues. The germline gives CDR1 DFQATT, CDR2 SNEGSKA (reference sequence). The CDR3 DNA sequence: TGCAGTGCTAGGAAGGACAGAGGGTCCTACGAGCAGTACTTC. This codes for CSARKDRGSYEQYF.

The chain couples TRBV7-2 to TRBJ2-3, with D possibly called TRBD1 or TRBD2 (5 bases each). Germline assignment: CDR1 SGHTA and CDR2 FQGNSA. V lost 8 bases and J lost 0, with 15 bases in between. The CDR3 totals 15 residues. CDR3 in DNA: TGTGCCAGCGGGAGAAGACAGACTAGCACAGATACGCAGTATTTT. Protein product: CASGRRQTSTDTQYF.

This clonotype has a count of ten or more. The V gene is TRBV20-1, the J gene TRBJ2-1, with D perhaps given as TRBD1 or TRBD2 (6 bases each). This CDR3 is built from 11 residues. V gave up 3 bases and J gave up 15 bases, with 15 bases separating them. The germline gives CDR1 DFQATT, CDR2 SNEGSKA (reference sequence). The CDR3 bases are TGCAGTGCTAGTTCCTCGGGGGCGCGGTTCTTC. Its translation is CSASSSGARFF.

V and J are TRBV9 and TRBJ2-1; 8 bases align to TRBD1. The CDR3 spans 15 residues. Germline assignment: CDR1 SGDLS and CDR2 YYNGEE. J lost 9 bases, V lost 4 bases, and 12 bases had no gene match. CDR3 sequence: CASSPQGDRPGEQFF. CDR3 bases: TGTGCCAGCAGCCCCCAGGGGGACAGGCCGGGTGAGCAGTTCTTC.

This clonotype came up a few times. The genes are TRBV7-2 and TRBJ2-1; D not certain. V was cut by 5 bases and J by 10 bases, with 15 bases left in between. The CDR3 length is 13 residues. Germline CDR1 SGHTA, CDR2 FQGNSA. CDR3 sequence (DNA): TGTGCCAGCAGCCAGCCGCCTGTGAGCGAGCAGTTCTTC. Residues: CASSQPPVSEQFF.

The chain employs TRBV19 and TRBJ2-3; no firm D call. Trimming took 1 base from V and 2 from J, leaving 7 bases between them. The CDR3 length is 14 residues. The germline gives CDR1 LNHDA, CDR2 SQIVND (reference sequence). CDR3 protein: CASSIVPSTDTQYF. As DNA, the CDR3 is TGTGCCAGTAGTATAGTCCCTTCCACAGATACGCAGTATTTT.

This clonotype has just a few counts. DNA of the CDR3: TGCGCCAGCAGCTTGGAGCGGAGCTCCTACAATGAGCAGTTCTTC. Its translation: CASSLERSSYNEQFF. This chain connects TRBV5-1 to TRBJ2-1, with D possibly TRBD2 on 5 matching bases. V was clipped by 0 bases and J by 0 bases, with 7 bases between them. Looked up from germline, CDR1 is SGHRS and CDR2 is YFSETQ. The length of the CDR3 is 15 residues. The entire variable domain, with the rest obtained from reference TRBV5-1 and TRBJ2-1, is as follows: KAGVTQTPRYLIKTRGQQVTLSCSPISGHRSVSWYQQTPGQGLQFLFEYFSETQRNKGNFPGRFSGRQFSNSRSEMNVSTLELGDSALYLCASSLERSSYNEQFFGPGTRLTVL.